The count of the clone carrying this T cell receptor beta chain is one. Its antigen remains unidentified. The data stem from a study of T cell responses to AZD1222 COVID-19 vaccine. General study findings and limits: The breadth and depth of Spike-specific TCRs increased once two AZD1222 doses had been given.

Generated by immunoSEQ multiplex PCR, the TCRdb table keeps only in-frame clones and is missing some. The table includes about 110,000 clones, roughly 87% detected once. CDR3 length: 11 residues. Trimming removed 7 bases at V and 7 bases at J, with 12 bases between. In germline, CDR1 is DFQATT, CDR2 SNEGSKA (reference sequence). Specimen: peripheral blood, collected on day 0 of MenACWY control vaccination. This clonotype originated in an adult in good health. The chain recombines TRBV20-1 with TRBJ2-3; no reliable D call. CDR3 coding DNA: TGCAGTGTGGGTCAACGATATACGCAGTATTTT. Translating it yields CSVGQRYTQYF.